This T cell receptor beta chain derives from a study of blood T cells in healthy people across ages. Study-wide results and limits: Naive and antigen-experienced cells were not separated, limiting conclusive comparison.

V was trimmed by 0 bases and J by 5 bases, leaving 10 bases between them. Per germline, CDR1 DFQATT and CDR2 SNEGSKA (reference sequence). CDR3 length: 13 residues. A J-beta primer mix and a sample-barcoded 5' primer were used in a second PCR of about 6 to 12 cycles. Each of the cDNA molecules was tagged by a template-switch adaptor with 12 random nucleotides. Each CDR3 protein gets one entry after TCRdb re-called the 5' RACE reads with MiXCR. This sample has roughly 1.6 million distinct CDR3 sequences, with roughly 32% found just once. As for this clonotype: Its antigen remains unknown.

Sequencing was carried out using blood. The genes are TRBV20-1 and TRBJ2-5, with D uncertain. The sequence was collected from a woman aged 25 to 39 in good health. The CDR3 loop reads CSARDALTETQYF. In DNA form, the CDR3 reads TGCAGTGCTAGAGACGCACTGACGGAGACCCAGTACTTC.